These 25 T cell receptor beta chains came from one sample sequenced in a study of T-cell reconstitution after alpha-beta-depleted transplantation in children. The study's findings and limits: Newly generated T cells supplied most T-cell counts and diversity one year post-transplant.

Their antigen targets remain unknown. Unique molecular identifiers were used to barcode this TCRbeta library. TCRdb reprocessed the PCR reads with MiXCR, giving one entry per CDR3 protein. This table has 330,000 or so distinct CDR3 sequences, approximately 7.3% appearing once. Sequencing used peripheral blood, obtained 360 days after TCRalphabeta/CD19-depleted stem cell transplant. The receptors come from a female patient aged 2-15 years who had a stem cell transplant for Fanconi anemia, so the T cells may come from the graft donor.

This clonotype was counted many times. CDR3 protein: CASSLDGDTQYF. CDR3 DNA: TGCGCCAGCAGCTTGGATGGGGATACGCAGTATTTT. The rearrangement links TRBV5-1 to TRBJ2-3; D is unclear. Germline CDR1 and CDR2: SGHRS and YFSETQ. Trimming removed 0 bases from V and 6 bases from J, with 5 bases in between. The CDR3 length is 12 residues.

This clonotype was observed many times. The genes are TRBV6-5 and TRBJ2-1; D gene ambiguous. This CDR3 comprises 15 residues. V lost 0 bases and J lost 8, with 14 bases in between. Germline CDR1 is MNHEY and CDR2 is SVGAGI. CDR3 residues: CASSYSNPAADEQFF. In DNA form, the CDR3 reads TGTGCCAGCAGTTACTCGAACCCCGCCGCGGATGAGCAGTTCTTC.

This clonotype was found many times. The CDR3 sequence: CASSSRTGTDDEKLFF. The DNA of the CDR3 is TGTGCCAGCAGTTCCCGAACCGGGACGGATGATGAAAAACTGTTTTTT. The genes are TRBV6-2 or TRBV6-3 and TRBJ1-4, with a possible D match to TRBD1 (5 bases). The CDR3 runs to 16 residues. The V end was cut by 4 bases, the J end by 6 bases, with 18 bases between. CDR1 and CDR2 from the germline V gene are MNHEY and SVGEGT.

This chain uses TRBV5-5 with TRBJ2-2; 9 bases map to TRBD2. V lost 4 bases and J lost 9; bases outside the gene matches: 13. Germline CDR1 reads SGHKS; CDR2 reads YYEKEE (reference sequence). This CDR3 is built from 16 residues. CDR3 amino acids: CASSTLGGGGNRELFF. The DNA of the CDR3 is TGTGCCAGCAGCACACTTGGCGGGGGGGGTAACAGGGAGCTGTTTTTT.

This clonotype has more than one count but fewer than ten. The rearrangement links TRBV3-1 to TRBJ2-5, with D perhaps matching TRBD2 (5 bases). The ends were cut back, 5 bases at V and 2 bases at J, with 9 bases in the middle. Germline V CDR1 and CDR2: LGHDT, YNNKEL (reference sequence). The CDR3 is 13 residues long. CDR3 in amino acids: CASSSEGQETQYF. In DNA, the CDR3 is TGTGCCAGCAGCTCTGAGGGTCAAGAGACCCAGTACTTC.

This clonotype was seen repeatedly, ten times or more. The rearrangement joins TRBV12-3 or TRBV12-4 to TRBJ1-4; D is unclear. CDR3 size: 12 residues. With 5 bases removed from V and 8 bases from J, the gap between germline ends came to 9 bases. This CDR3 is CASSKADEKLFF. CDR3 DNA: TGTGCCAGCAGTAAGGCAGACGAAAAACTGTTTTTT.

CDR3 DNA sequence: TGTGCCTGGAGTCTCCAGGGGGGGGTGGACGAGCAGTACTTC. As protein: CAWSLQGGVDEQYF. The rearrangement links TRBV30 to TRBJ2-7, with D perhaps assigned TRBD1 or TRBD2 (7 bases each). V shed 2 bases and J shed 5 bases, with 16 bases lying between them. Germline CDR1 is GTSNPN and CDR2 is SVGIG (reference sequence). The CDR3 contains 14 residues.

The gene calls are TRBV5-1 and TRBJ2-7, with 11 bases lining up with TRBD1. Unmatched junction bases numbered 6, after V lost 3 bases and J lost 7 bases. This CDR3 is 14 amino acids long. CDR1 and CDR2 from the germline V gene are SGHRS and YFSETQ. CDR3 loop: CASSYTGTGGEQYF. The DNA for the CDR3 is TGCGCCAGCAGCTACACCGGGACAGGGGGGGAGCAGTACTTC.

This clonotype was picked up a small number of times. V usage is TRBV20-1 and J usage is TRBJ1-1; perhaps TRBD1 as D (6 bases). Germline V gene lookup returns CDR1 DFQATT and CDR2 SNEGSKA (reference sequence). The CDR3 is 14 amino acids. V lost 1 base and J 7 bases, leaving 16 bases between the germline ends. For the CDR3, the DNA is TGCAGTGCTAGAGGCCCGTGGGGGGCTGGTGAAGCTTTCTTT. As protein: CSARGPWGAGEAFF.

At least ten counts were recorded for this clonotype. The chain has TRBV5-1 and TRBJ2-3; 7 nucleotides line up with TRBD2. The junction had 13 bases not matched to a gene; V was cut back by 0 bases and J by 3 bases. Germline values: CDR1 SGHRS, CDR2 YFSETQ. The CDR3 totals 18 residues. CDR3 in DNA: TGCGCCAGCAGCTTGGCCCTTCAGGTAGCGGGTCATACAGATACGCAGTATTTT. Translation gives CASSLALQVAGHTDTQYF.

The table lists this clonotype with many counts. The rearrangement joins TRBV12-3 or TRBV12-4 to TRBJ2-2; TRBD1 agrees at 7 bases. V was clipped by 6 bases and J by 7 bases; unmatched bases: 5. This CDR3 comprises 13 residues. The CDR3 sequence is CASRLHRGGELFF. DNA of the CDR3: TGTGCCAGCAGACTTCACAGGGGCGGGGAGCTGTTTTTT.

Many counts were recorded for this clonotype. Written as DNA, the CDR3 is TGTGCCAGCAGCTTTGAAGGAGTACCTGAAGCTTTCTTT. Translation: CASSFEGVPEAFF. J is TRBJ1-1 and V is TRBV13; D is unresolved. Trimming took 3 bases from V and 6 from J, leaving 11 bases between them. Germline assignment: CDR1 PRHDT and CDR2 FYEKMQ (reference sequence). CDR3 size: 13 residues.

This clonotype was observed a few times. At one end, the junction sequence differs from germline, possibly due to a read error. CDR3 residues: CASSGPGHYEQCF. In DNA form, the CDR3 reads TGTGCCAGCAGTGGGCCGGGCCACTACGAGCAGTGCTTC. This chain connects TRBV2 to TRBJ2-7; D gene ambiguous. The CDR3 loop spans 13 amino acids. Germline CDR1 reads SNHLY; CDR2 reads FYNNEI.

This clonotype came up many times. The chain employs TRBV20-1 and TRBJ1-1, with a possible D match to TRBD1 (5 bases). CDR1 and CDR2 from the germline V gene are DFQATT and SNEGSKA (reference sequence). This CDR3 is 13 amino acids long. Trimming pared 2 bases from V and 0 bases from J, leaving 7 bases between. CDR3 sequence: CSARRQMNTEAFF. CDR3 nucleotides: TGCAGTGCTAGAAGACAGATGAACACTGAAGCTTTCTTT.

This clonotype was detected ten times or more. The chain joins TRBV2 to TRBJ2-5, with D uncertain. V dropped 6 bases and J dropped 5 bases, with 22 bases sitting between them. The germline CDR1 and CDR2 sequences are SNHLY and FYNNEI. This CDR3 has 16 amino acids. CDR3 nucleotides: TGTGCCAGCAGCGGGCCCGTTGTCTCCGCACGGGAGACCCAGTACTTC. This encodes CASSGPVVSARETQYF.

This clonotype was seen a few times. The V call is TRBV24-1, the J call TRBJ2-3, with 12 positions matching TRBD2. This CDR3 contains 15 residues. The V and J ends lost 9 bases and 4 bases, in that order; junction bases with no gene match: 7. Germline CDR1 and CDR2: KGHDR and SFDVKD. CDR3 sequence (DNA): TGTGCCACCTATAGGACTAGCGGGGTATCAGATACGCAGTATTTT. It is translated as CATYRTSGVSDTQYF.

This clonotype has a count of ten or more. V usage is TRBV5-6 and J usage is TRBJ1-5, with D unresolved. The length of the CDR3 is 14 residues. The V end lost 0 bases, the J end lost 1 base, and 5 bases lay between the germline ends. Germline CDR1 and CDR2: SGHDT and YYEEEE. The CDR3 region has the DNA TGTGCCAGCAGCTTGGCGAGGAGCAATCAGCCCCAGCATTTT. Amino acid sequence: CASSLARSNQPQHF.

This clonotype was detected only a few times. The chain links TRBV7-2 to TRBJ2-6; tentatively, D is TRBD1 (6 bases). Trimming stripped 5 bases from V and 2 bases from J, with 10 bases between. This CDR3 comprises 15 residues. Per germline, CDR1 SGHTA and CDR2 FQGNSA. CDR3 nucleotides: TGTGCCAGCAGCACACAGGGTCCTGGGGCCAACGTCCTGACTTTC. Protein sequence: CASSTQGPGANVLTF.

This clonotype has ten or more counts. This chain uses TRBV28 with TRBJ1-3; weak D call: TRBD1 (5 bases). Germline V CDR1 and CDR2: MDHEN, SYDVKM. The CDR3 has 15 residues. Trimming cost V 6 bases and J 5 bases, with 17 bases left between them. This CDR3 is CASSPPGPGRNTIYF. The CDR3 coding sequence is TGTGCCAGCAGCCCCCCGGGACCCGGAAGAAACACCATATATTTT.

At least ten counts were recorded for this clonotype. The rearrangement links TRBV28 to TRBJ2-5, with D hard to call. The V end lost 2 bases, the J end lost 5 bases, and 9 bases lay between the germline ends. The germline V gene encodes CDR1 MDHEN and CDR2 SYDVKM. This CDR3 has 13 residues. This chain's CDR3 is CASSLNVLETQYF. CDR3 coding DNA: TGTGCCAGCAGTTTAAACGTATTGGAGACCCAGTACTTC.

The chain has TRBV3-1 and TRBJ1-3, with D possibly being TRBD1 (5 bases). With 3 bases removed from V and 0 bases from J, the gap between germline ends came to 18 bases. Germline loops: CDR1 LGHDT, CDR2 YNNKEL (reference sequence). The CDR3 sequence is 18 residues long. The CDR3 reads CASSQLGLAGHSGNTIYF. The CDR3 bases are TGTGCCAGCAGCCAGCTGGGGTTGGCAGGGCACTCTGGAAACACCATATATTTT.

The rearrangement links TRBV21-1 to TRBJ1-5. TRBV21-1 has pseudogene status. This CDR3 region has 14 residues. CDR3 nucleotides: TGTGCCAGCAGCCCACAGCTTAGCAATCAGCCCCAGCATTTT. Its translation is CASSPQLSNQPQHF.

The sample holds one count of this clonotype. The CDR3 sequence: CASSKRTGCRNQPQHF. Here the CDR3 DNA reads TGTGCCAGCAGCAAAAGGACAGGGTGCCGCAATCAGCCCCAGCATTTT. V usage is TRBV21-1 and J usage is TRBJ1-5; no check of the table's D call, TRBD1, against the DNA was made. TRBV21-1 has pseudogene status. This CDR3 is 16 amino acids long.

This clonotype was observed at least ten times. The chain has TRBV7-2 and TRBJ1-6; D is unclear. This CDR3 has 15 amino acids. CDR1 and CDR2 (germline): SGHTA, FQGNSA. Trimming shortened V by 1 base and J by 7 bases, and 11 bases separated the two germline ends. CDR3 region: CASSLERFGNSPLHF. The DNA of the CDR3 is TGTGCCAGCAGCTTAGAGCGGTTCGGAAATTCACCCCTCCACTTT.

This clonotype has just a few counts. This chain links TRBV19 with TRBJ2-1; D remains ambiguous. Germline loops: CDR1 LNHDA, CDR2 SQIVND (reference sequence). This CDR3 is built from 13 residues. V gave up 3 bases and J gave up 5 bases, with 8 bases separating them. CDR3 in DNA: TGTGCCAGTAGTATCGACCTTAACAATGAGCAGTTCTTC. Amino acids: CASSIDLNNEQFF.